Listed here are 29 T cell receptor beta chains from one sample, sequenced in a study of human T cells and chemical hapten exposure (dated by TCRdb to the early 2020s). Sample time point, as interpreted from the label and publication: patch test 2, 6 weeks after DPC sensitization. Taken with the paper, the label for treatment or condition translates to: therapeutic diphenylcyclopropenone sensitization with weekly scalp DPC. Receptor amplification or capture employed RACE. Sequenced using a NextSeq 500. TCRdb reran the public reads through fastp at Q25 and MiXCR, keeping productive beta chains. Merged by CDR3 protein, the rows form single entries marked with the most common genes and DNA. The sample table holds roughly 380,000 distinct CDR3 sequences, of which about 6% were seen once. The ten largest clonotypes hold 5% to 6% of the sample. Here the sequenced sample was whole blood, taken in connection with sensitization to the hapten diphenylcyclopropenone (DPC). All receptors derive from a woman aged 18-29 years with alopecia areata. Some clones in this sample may be carry-over from other donors' samples.

The chain carries TRBV2 and TRBJ2-3; TRBD2 matches 8 bases. The CDR3 extends over 15 amino acids. With 8 bases clipped from V and 1 base from J, the junction kept 8 bases outside the gene matches. The V gene's germline CDR1 is SNHLY and CDR2 FYNNEI. This CDR3 reads CASELSGGGTDTQYF. The CDR3 DNA follows: TGTGCCAGCGAGCTCAGCGGGGGAGGCACAGATACGCAGTATTTT.

At least ten counts were recorded for this clonotype. The V and J genes are TRBV20-1 and TRBJ2-7, with 8 bases aligning to TRBD2. CDR1 is DFQATT, CDR2 SNEGSKA, per germline (reference sequence). The CDR3 is 15 residues long. J was trimmed by 7 bases and V by 5 bases; bases with no gene match: 16. CDR3 coding DNA: TGCAGTGCTCAAAGCGGAGCGGGGGATTTGGGGGAGCAGTACTTC. This gives the protein CSAQSGAGDLGEQYF.

This clonotype has at least ten counts. This rearrangement joins TRBV29-1 to TRBJ1-5; possible D gene TRBD1, 5 bases. The germline gives CDR1 SQVTM, CDR2 ANQGSEA. The CDR3 spans 13 residues. Trimming cost V 4 bases and J 2 bases, with 9 bases left between them. This chain's CDR3 is CSVASRGNQPQHF. DNA of the CDR3: TGCAGCGTTGCAAGCAGGGGCAATCAGCCCCAGCATTTT.

In this sample, this clonotype turned up many times. The chain couples TRBV7-8 to TRBJ1-1; TRBD1 aligns across 8 bases. J was trimmed by 5 bases and V by 5 bases; bases with no gene match: 4. CDR3 size: 13 residues. Germline lookup yields CDR1 SGHVS and CDR2 FQNEAQ. DNA for the CDR3: TGTGCCAGCAGCCCGACAGGGGCAACTGAAGCTTTCTTT. Residues: CASSPTGATEAFF.

This clonotype occurred many times. The V call is TRBV20-1, the J call TRBJ2-3; 10 bases are a match to TRBD2. The CDR3 extends over 18 amino acids. J gave up 2 bases and V 0 bases, and 11 bases lay outside the gene matches. In germline, CDR1 is DFQATT, CDR2 SNEGSKA (reference sequence). The CDR3 region has the DNA TGCAGTGCTAGAGAACTAGCGGGGCTTCCACCTCACACAGATACGCAGTATTTT. Translated, it gives CSARELAGLPPHTDTQYF.

This clonotype was picked up many times. This chain connects TRBV28 to TRBJ1-1, with D tentatively TRBD1 (6 bases). Trimming removed 5 bases from V and 1 base from J, with 11 bases in between. Per the germline V gene, CDR1 is MDHEN and CDR2 is SYDVKM. This CDR3 is built from 14 residues. The CDR3 reads CASSGTRGNTEAFF. DNA for the CDR3: TGTGCCAGCAGTGGGACACGAGGGAACACTGAAGCTTTCTTT.

This clonotype was seen many times. This chain joins TRBV28 and TRBJ2-4; D is undetermined. Trimming left V 6 bases short and J 6 bases short, with 6 bases between. This CDR3 is 11 amino acids long. The germline gives CDR1 MDHEN, CDR2 SYDVKM. In DNA, the CDR3 is TGTGCCAGCAGCCTAAGAAACATTCAGTACTTC. This sequence encodes CASSLRNIQYF.

The V gene is TRBV7-9, the J gene TRBJ2-7; D gene unclear. Trimming left V 5 bases short and J 5 bases short, with 16 bases between. The CDR3 is made up of 14 amino acids. Germline V lookup: CDR1 SEHNR, CDR2 FQNEAQ (reference sequence). CDR3 nucleotide sequence: TGTGCCAGCAGCCTAGAGTCGGCTCAGGACGAGCAGTACTTC. Protein product: CASSLESAQDEQYF. Full variable domain (missing parts from reference TRBV7-9 and TRBJ2-7): DTGVSQNPRHKITKRGQNVTFRCDPISEHNRLYWYRQTLGQGPEFLTYFQNEAQLEKSRLLSDRFSAERPKGSFSTLEIQRTEQGDSAMYLCASSLESAQDEQYFGPGTRLTVT.

This clonotype was recorded many times. The rearrangement links TRBV4-3 to TRBJ2-7; a possible D gene is TRBD2 (5 bases). Germline V gene data show CDR1 as LGHNA and CDR2 as YSLEER. The CDR3 extends over 14 amino acids. V was cut by 0 bases and J by 8 bases, with 14 bases left in between. CDR3 nucleotide sequence: TGCGCCAGCAGCCAAGATTCCGGGGTTTGGAAGCAGTACTTC. Translated, it gives CASSQDSGVWKQYF.

The chain combines TRBV9 with TRBJ2-3; TRBD1 is a possible D gene (6 bases). The V and J ends lost 4 bases and 6 bases respectively, with 12 bases between them. Germline lookup yields CDR1 SGDLS and CDR2 YYNGEE. This CDR3 is 13 amino acids long. The CDR3 reads CASSKGQFDTQYF. The CDR3 DNA reads TGTGCCAGCAGCAAAGGACAGTTCGATACGCAGTATTTT.

In its sample, this clonotype was seen many times. The chain recombines TRBV28 with TRBJ2-1, with a weak D call TRBD2 (6 bases). Germline V CDR1 and CDR2: MDHEN, SYDVKM. V lost 5 bases, J lost 5 bases, and 19 bases lay in between. The CDR3 spans 16 residues. CDR3 coding DNA: TGTGCCAGCAGTCCACTGCGAGGGACTGCCGACAATGAGCAGTTCTTC. Amino acid sequence: CASSPLRGTADNEQFF.

The gene calls are TRBV11-3 and TRBJ2-2; TRBD2 aligns across 7 bases. Germline V gene sequence: CDR1 SGHNT, CDR2 YENEEA. The V segment lost 3 bases and the J segment 1 base; nucleotides outside the gene matches: 5. The CDR3 sequence is 16 residues long. Written as DNA, the CDR3 is TGTGCCAGCAGCTTGAGGGGACTACAGAACACCGGGGAGCTGTTTTTT. It translates to CASSLRGLQNTGELFF.

With regard to this clonotype: The junction does not match germline at one end; this may be a read error. This chain joins TRBV5-1 and TRBJ2-3; 7 bases match TRBD1. This CDR3 comprises 14 residues. Germline CDR1 and CDR2: SGHRS and YFSETQ. The CDR3 coding sequence is TGTGCCAGCAGTTTGACAGGGAGCACAGATACGCAGTATTTT. Its translation is CASSLTGSTDTQYF. Using reference TRBV5-1 and TRBJ2-3 for the parts outside the CDR3, the full variable domain is KAGVTQTPRYLIKTRGQQVTLSCSPISGHRSVSWYQQTPGQGLQFLFEYFSETQRNKGNFPGRFSGRQFSNSRSEMNVSTLELGDSALYLCASSLTGSTDTQYFGPGTRLTVL.

This clonotype showed up many times. V is TRBV18 and J is TRBJ1-1; 9 bases fit TRBD1. There are 14 residues in the CDR3. CDR1 and CDR2 (germline): KGHSH, LQKENI. V was clipped by 2 bases and J by 4 bases; unmatched bases: 2. The CDR3 DNA is TGTGCCAGCTCACCAGGGACAGGGAGCACTGAAGCTTTCTTT. Translation: CASSPGTGSTEAFF.

This clonotype came up many times. The rearrangement uses TRBV28 and TRBJ1-2; tentative D call: TRBD1 (5 bases). V lost 6 bases and J 4 bases, leaving 12 bases between the germline ends. Germline values: CDR1 MDHEN, CDR2 SYDVKM. CDR3 length: 13 residues. The CDR3 DNA follows: TGTGCCAGCAGAATCGACAGTGTCTATGGCTACACCTTC. Residues: CASRIDSVYGYTF.

Turning to this clonotype: A much more abundant neighbour one base away suggests this may be a read error. This chain connects TRBV12-3 or TRBV12-4 to TRBJ1-2, with 12 bases matching TRBD1. CDR3 length: 13 residues. V gave up 6 bases and J gave up 12 bases; unmatched junction bases: 8. The CDR3 sequence is CASRSGTGGRHTF. Here the CDR3 DNA reads TGTGCCAGCAGGTCCGGGACAGGGGGCCGGCACACCTTC.

This clonotype was counted between two and nine times. The chain is built from TRBV6-5 and TRBJ1-1; 7 bases fit TRBD1. Germline CDR1 is MNHEY and CDR2 is SVGAGI. The CDR3 totals 14 residues. J lost 3 bases, V lost 1 base, and 2 bases had no gene match. The DNA of the CDR3 is TGTGCCAGCAGTTACTACGGGACAGACACTGAAGCTTTCTTT. Translated, it gives CASSYYGTDTEAFF.

This clonotype has at least ten counts. The genes are TRBV14 and TRBJ2-6, with D unclear. The CDR3 consists of 14 residues. With 4 bases removed from V and 2 bases from J, the gap between germline ends came to 6 bases. Germline V gives CDR1 SGHDN, CDR2 FVKESK. CDR3 sequence: CASSRIAGANVLTF. DNA of the CDR3: TGTGCCAGCAGCCGGATCGCTGGGGCCAACGTCCTGACTTTC.

This clonotype was observed a few times. The gene calls are TRBV9 and TRBJ1-4; no firm D call. V was trimmed by 3 bases and J by 8 bases, leaving 14 bases between them. Germline-derived CDR1 and CDR2 are SGDLS and YYNGEE. The CDR3 is made up of 14 amino acids. Written as DNA, the CDR3 is TGTGCCAGCAGCGCGACACTTGAAGGGGAAAAACTGTTTTTT. Translation gives CASSATLEGEKLFF.

The chain joins TRBV7-6 to TRBJ2-3, with D possibly TRBD2 on 7 matching bases. Trimming took off 4 bases at V and 0 bases at J, with 20 bases between the two ends. Germline V gene sequence: CDR1 SGHVS, CDR2 FNYEAQ. The CDR3 has 18 residues. CDR3 sequence: CASSSSGQKVLSTDTQYF. The CDR3 DNA reads TGTGCCAGCAGCTCTAGCGGACAGAAAGTTCTTAGCACAGATACGCAGTATTTT.

This sequence joins TRBV20-1 and TRBJ2-1, with TRBD2 matching 12 bases. The trim removed 3 bases at V and 5 bases at J, leaving 8 bases unmatched. The CDR3 length is 16 residues. Germline V gives CDR1 DFQATT, CDR2 SNEGSKA (reference sequence). CDR3 coding DNA: TGCAGTGCTAGCGCCAGGACTAGCGGGGCGCACAATGAGCAGTTCTTC. This codes for CSASARTSGAHNEQFF.

The chain recombines TRBV5-1 with TRBJ2-3; unclear D gene. Germline CDR1 is SGHRS and CDR2 is YFSETQ. This CDR3 has 15 residues. The ends were cut back, 0 bases at V and 2 bases at J, with 10 bases in the middle. This CDR3 reads CASSLDGRNTDTQYF. In nucleotides, the CDR3 is TGCGCCAGCAGCTTGGACGGCAGGAACACAGATACGCAGTATTTT. Full variable domain (rest looked up from reference TRBV5-1 and TRBJ2-3): KAGVTQTPRYLIKTRGQQVTLSCSPISGHRSVSWYQQTPGQGLQFLFEYFSETQRNKGNFPGRFSGRQFSNSRSEMNVSTLELGDSALYLCASSLDGRNTDTQYFGPGTRLTVL.

This clonotype was picked up a small number of times. The chain joins TRBV7-9 to TRBJ1-4; 9 bases fit TRBD1. V was clipped by 1 base and J by 5 bases; unmatched bases: 2. The germline gives CDR1 SEHNR, CDR2 FQNEAQ (reference sequence). This CDR3 comprises 15 residues. The CDR3 is CASSLEGTGNEKLFF. DNA of the CDR3: TGTGCCAGCAGCTTAGAGGGGACAGGGAATGAAAAACTGTTTTTT. The full variable domain, with the rest looked up from reference TRBV7-9 and TRBJ1-4, is DTGVSQNPRHKITKRGQNVTFRCDPISEHNRLYWYRQTLGQGPEFLTYFQNEAQLEKSRLLSDRFSAERPKGSFSTLEIQRTEQGDSAMYLCASSLEGTGNEKLFFGSGTQLSVL.

This clonotype has a count of ten or more. The genes are TRBV5-4 and TRBJ1-5, with 7 nucleotides matching TRBD1. After removal of 4 bases from V and 4 bases from J, the junction contained 5 bases not matched to a gene. From germline, CDR1 is SGHNT and CDR2 YYREEE (reference sequence). The CDR3 loop spans 14 amino acids. The CDR3, as DNA: TGTGCCAGCAGCCAGGGACAGACAAATCAGCCCCAGCATTTT. It is translated as CASSQGQTNQPQHF.

At least ten counts were recorded for this clonotype. The genes are TRBV11-3 and TRBJ2-1; D gene unclear. V lost 1 base and J lost 6, with 4 bases in between. This CDR3 spans 12 amino acids. CDR1 and CDR2 (germline): SGHNT, YENEEA. The DNA for the CDR3 is TGTGCCAGCAGCTTAGGTATCAATGAGCAGTTCTTC. Its translation: CASSLGINEQFF.

In its sample, this clonotype was seen a few times. The chain carries TRBV5-5 and TRBJ2-6; 7 bases match TRBD1. Germline V gives CDR1 SGHKS, CDR2 YYEKEE (reference sequence). The CDR3 contains 18 residues. Trimming at V came to 1 base and at J to 0 bases, leaving 7 bases not matched to a gene. The CDR3 region is CASSLSGTVSSGANVLTF. In DNA, the CDR3 is TGTGCCAGCAGCTTGTCCGGGACAGTCAGCTCTGGGGCCAACGTCCTGACTTTC.

The chain couples TRBV24-1 to TRBJ2-3, with TRBD1 matching 7 bases. V gave up 2 bases and J gave up 9 bases; unmatched junction bases: 7. The CDR3 consists of 14 residues. CDR1 and CDR2 (germline): KGHDR, SFDVKD. For the CDR3, the DNA is TGTGCCACCAGTGATTCCAGGACAGGAGGCACGCAGTATTTT. This gives the protein CATSDSRTGGTQYF.

This clonotype was recorded at least ten times. The chain couples TRBV9 to TRBJ2-1; D call uncertain. The CDR3 consists of 13 residues. Germline assignment: CDR1 SGDLS and CDR2 YYNGEE. The V and J ends lost 0 bases and 7 bases respectively, with 8 bases between them. The chain's CDR3 is CASSVATGNEQFF. DNA of the CDR3: TGTGCCAGCAGCGTAGCTACGGGTAATGAGCAGTTCTTC.

V and J are TRBV7-2 and TRBJ2-3; D not resolved. V was shortened by 3 bases and J by 3 bases, with 10 bases between the two germline ends. Per germline, CDR1 SGHTA and CDR2 FQGNSA. This CDR3 spans 14 amino acids. The CDR3, as DNA: TGTGCCAGCAGCTTCACAGCAACAACAGATACGCAGTATTTT. Translating it yields CASSFTATTDTQYF.